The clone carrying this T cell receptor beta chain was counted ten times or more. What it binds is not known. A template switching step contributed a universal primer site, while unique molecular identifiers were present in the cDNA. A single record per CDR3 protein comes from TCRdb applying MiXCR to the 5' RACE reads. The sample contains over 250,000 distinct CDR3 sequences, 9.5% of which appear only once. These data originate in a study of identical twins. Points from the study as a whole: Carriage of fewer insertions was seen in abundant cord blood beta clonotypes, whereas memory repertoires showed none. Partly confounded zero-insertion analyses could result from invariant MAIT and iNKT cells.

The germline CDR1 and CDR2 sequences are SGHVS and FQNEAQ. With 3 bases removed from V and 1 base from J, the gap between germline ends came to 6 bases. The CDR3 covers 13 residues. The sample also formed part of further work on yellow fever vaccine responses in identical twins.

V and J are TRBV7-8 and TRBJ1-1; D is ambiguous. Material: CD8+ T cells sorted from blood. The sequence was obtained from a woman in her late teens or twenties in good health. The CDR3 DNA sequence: TGTGCCAGCAGCTTGGACCCGAACACTGAAGCTTTCTTT. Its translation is CASSLDPNTEAFF.